The 31 T cell receptor beta chains reported below all come from one sample, sequenced in a study of lymphopenia after photon versus proton radiotherapy. Some clones are missing from TCRdb's copy, which holds only in-frame ones; the method was immunoSEQ multiplex PCR. The data show some 31,000 clones, 84% seen once. Sequencing was performed on peripheral blood, taken from a patient treated with proton-based radiotherapy. The receptors stem from a woman between 70 and 85 years old with pancreatic cancer.

This rearrangement joins TRBV27 to TRBJ2-2; no clear D gene. This CDR3 has 15 residues. V lost 5 bases and J lost 4, with 14 bases in between. CDR1 is MNHEY, CDR2 SMNVEV, per germline (reference sequence). Here the CDR3 reads CASSVKPTVTGELFF. The CDR3 DNA is TGTGCCAGCAGTGTTAAACCGACCGTCACCGGGGAGCTGTTTTTT.

The chain is built from TRBV19 and TRBJ2-3; D uncertain. The CDR3 sequence is 12 residues long. The V gene's germline CDR1 is LNHDA and CDR2 SQIVND (reference sequence). Trimming took 3 bases from V and 6 from J, leaving 7 bases between them. CDR3 region: CASSILRDTQYF. As DNA, the CDR3 is TGTGCCAGTAGTATTCTGCGGGATACGCAGTATTTT.

The chain employs TRBV19 and TRBJ2-7; 10 bases align to TRBD2. CDR3 size: 16 residues. The V gene's germline CDR1 is LNHDA and CDR2 SQIVND (reference sequence). V gave up 4 bases and J gave up 2 bases; unmatched junction bases: 8. In DNA form, the CDR3 reads TGTGCCAGTAGTAAGGCTAGCGGGAGATCCCCCTACGAGCAGTACTTC. It translates to CASSKASGRSPYEQYF.

J is TRBJ1-5 and V is TRBV6-1; D is undetermined. Deletions cut 3 bases from V and 0 bases from J, with 12 bases between. Germline values: CDR1 MNHNS, CDR2 SASEGT. The CDR3 spans 16 residues. The CDR3 loop reads CASSESSLYSNQPQHF. DNA of the CDR3: TGTGCCAGCAGTGAGTCTTCGCTATATAGCAATCAGCCCCAGCATTTT.

V and J are TRBV5-1 and TRBJ2-3, with 11 nucleotides matching TRBD2. With 4 bases clipped from V and 0 bases from J, the junction kept 10 bases outside the gene matches. The length of the CDR3 is 18 residues. CDR1 and CDR2 from the germline V gene are SGHRS and YFSETQ. CDR3 DNA: TGCGCCAGCAGCCGAGAGGGACTAGCGGTGACTAGCACAGATACGCAGTATTTT. It is translated as CASSREGLAVTSTDTQYF. The full variable domain, rest sourced from reference TRBV5-1 and TRBJ2-3, is KAGVTQTPRYLIKTRGQQVTLSCSPISGHRSVSWYQQTPGQGLQFLFEYFSETQRNKGNFPGRFSGRQFSNSRSEMNVSTLELGDSALYLCASSREGLAVTSTDTQYFGPGTRLTVL.

The CDR3 sequence: CASSQSGSGEQFF. The CDR3 DNA reads TGTGCCAGCAGCCAATCAGGTAGCGGGGAGCAGTTCTTC. This chain links TRBV14 with TRBJ2-1; 7 nucleotides agree with TRBD2. V dropped 2 bases and J dropped 10; count of bases not matched to a gene: 5. The CDR3 runs to 13 residues. Germline CDR1 and CDR2: SGHDN and FVKESK.

V and J are TRBV28 and TRBJ2-7, with a weak D call TRBD1 (6 bases). The germline V gene has CDR1 MDHEN and CDR2 SYDVKM. V lost 5 bases to trimming and J lost 6 bases, with 20 bases between them. The CDR3 is 15 amino acids. DNA for the CDR3: TGTGCCAGCAGTCCCCCCGGGACATCTATCGGCGAGCAGTACTTC. Protein: CASSPPGTSIGEQYF.

The J gene is TRBJ2-7, the V gene TRBV19; D may correspond to TRBD1 or TRBD2 (6 bases each). The V gene lost 5 bases and the J gene lost 1 base, with 12 bases spanning the gap. Germline values: CDR1 LNHDA, CDR2 SQIVND (reference sequence). CDR3 length: 14 residues. The CDR3 DNA sequence: TGTGCCAGTAGTCGGGGGCGCGAGTCCTACGAGCAGTACTTC. Its protein is CASSRGRESYEQYF.

The V gene is TRBV7-9, the J gene TRBJ1-4; no reliable D call. V was cut by 1 base and J by 5 bases, with 11 bases left in between. The CDR3 extends over 15 amino acids. Germline V gene sequence: CDR1 SEHNR, CDR2 FQNEAQ (reference sequence). Here the CDR3 reads CASSLEALWNEKLFF. CDR3 in DNA: TGTGCCAGCAGCTTAGAGGCGCTTTGGAATGAAAAACTGTTTTTT.

The chain links TRBV7-9 to TRBJ2-7; 13 nucleotides agree with TRBD2. The CDR3 runs to 18 residues. Unmatched junction bases numbered 10, after V lost 5 bases and J lost 0 bases. Germline V gives CDR1 SEHNR, CDR2 FQNEAQ (reference sequence). CDR3 protein: CASSPQTSGRFSSYEQYF. Here the CDR3 DNA reads TGTGCCAGCAGCCCCCAGACTAGCGGGAGGTTTAGCTCCTACGAGCAGTACTTC.

The genes are TRBV28 and TRBJ2-1, with D uncertain. This CDR3 has 14 amino acids. The V end lost 4 bases, the J end lost 7 bases, and 14 bases lay between the germline ends. Per the germline V gene, CDR1 is MDHEN and CDR2 is SYDVKM. CDR3 sequence (DNA): TGTGCCAGCAGTTCCGTCCCCACCCCGAATGAGCAGTTCTTC. Translated: CASSSVPTPNEQFF. Based on the CDR3 plus reference TRBV28 and TRBJ2-1, the full variable domain is DVKVTQSSRYLVKRTGEKVFLECVQDMDHENMFWYRQDPGLGLRLIYFSYDVKMKEKGDIPEGYSVSREKKERFSLILESASTNQTSMYLCASSSVPTPNEQFFGPGTRLTVL.

The table lists this clone with a count of one. The V call is TRBV5-1, the J call TRBJ2-3, with a possible D match to TRBD1 (6 bases). Trimming cost V 6 bases and J 0 bases, with 11 bases left between them. There are 14 residues in the CDR3. Germline values: CDR1 SGHRS, CDR2 YFSETQ. CDR3 sequence (DNA): TGCGCCAGCAACGACAGGCTGAGCACAGATACGCAGTATTTT. It codes for CASNDRLSTDTQYF.

V and J are TRBV19 and TRBJ1-5; no firm D call. CDR1 LNHDA and CDR2 SQIVND come from the germline V gene (reference sequence). The CDR3 consists of 15 residues. Trimming removed 1 base from V and 2 bases from J, with 9 bases in between. The CDR3 region has the DNA TGTGCCAGTAGTATAGTGCGTGGGGGCAATCAGCCCCAGCATTTT. It encodes CASSIVRGGNQPQHF.

The chain carries TRBV6-5 and TRBJ2-1; tentatively, D is TRBD2 (5 bases). The V gene's germline CDR1 is MNHEY and CDR2 SVGAGI. This CDR3 region has 12 residues. The germline V and J ends were trimmed by 6 bases and 6 bases, with 9 bases remaining between them. The CDR3: CASSRTSNEQFF. DNA of the CDR3: TGTGCCAGCAGCCGAACTAGCAATGAGCAGTTCTTC.

The V gene is TRBV5-1, the J gene TRBJ1-1; TRBD1 is a possible D gene (5 bases). Germline lookup yields CDR1 SGHRS and CDR2 YFSETQ. This CDR3 region has 14 residues. The ends were cut back, 7 bases at V and 1 base at J, with 14 bases in the middle. The DNA for the CDR3 is TGCGCCAGCCAGACGAACCAGGGGAACACTGAAGCTTTCTTT. Protein: CASQTNQGNTEAFF. The full variable domain, with the rest looked up from reference TRBV5-1 and TRBJ1-1, is KAGVTQTPRYLIKTRGQQVTLSCSPISGHRSVSWYQQTPGQGLQFLFEYFSETQRNKGNFPGRFSGRQFSNSRSEMNVSTLELGDSALYLCASQTNQGNTEAFFGQGTRLTVV.

V gene TRBV7-3 combines with J gene TRBJ2-1, with D tentatively TRBD2 (6 bases). V was cut by 0 bases and J by 0 bases, with 18 bases left in between. The V gene's germline CDR1 is SGHTA and CDR2 FQGTGA. There are 19 residues in the CDR3. CDR3 DNA: TGTGCCAGCAGCTTAACGTTAAATGGGGCGGGAAGCTCCTACAATGAGCAGTTCTTC. It codes for CASSLTLNGAGSSYNEQFF.

This rearrangement joins TRBV2 to TRBJ1-2; no definite D call. This CDR3 has 13 residues. V lost 2 bases and J 8 bases, leaving 12 bases between the germline ends. The germline V gene has CDR1 SNHLY and CDR2 FYNNEI. This chain's CDR3 is CASSETSQGGYTF. CDR3 bases: TGTGCCAGCAGTGAAACCAGTCAAGGAGGCTACACCTTC.

The chain links TRBV6-6 to TRBJ1-6, with unresolved D. Germline assignment: CDR1 MNHNY and CDR2 SVGAGI (reference sequence). Trimming stripped 0 bases from V and 9 bases from J, with 6 bases between. The CDR3 has 13 residues. The CDR3 loop reads CASSYSWGSPLHF. As DNA, the CDR3 is TGTGCCAGCAGTTACTCATGGGGTTCACCCCTCCACTTT.

The rearrangement uses TRBV7-2 and TRBJ2-1, with 10 bases identical to TRBD2. This CDR3 contains 15 residues. V was pared by 5 bases and J by 3 bases, with 4 bases of the junction left unmatched. Per germline, CDR1 SGHTA and CDR2 FQGNSA. Written as DNA, the CDR3 is TGTGCCAGCAGCGCTAGCGGGAGTGGCTACAATGAGCAGTTCTTC. Its translation is CASSASGSGYNEQFF. Supplemented by reference TRBV7-2 and TRBJ2-1, the full variable domain reads GAGVSQSPSNKVTEKGKDVELRCDPISGHTALYWYRQSLGQGLEFLIYFQGNSAPDKSGLPSDRFSAERTGGSVSTLTIQRTQQEDSAVYLCASSASGSGYNEQFFGPGTRLTVL.

V is TRBV4-2 and J is TRBJ2-2, with 12 bases aligning to TRBD2. Germline V gene lookup returns CDR1 LGHNA and CDR2 YNFKEQ. CDR3 length: 16 residues. J gave up 5 bases and V 4 bases, and 5 bases lay outside the gene matches. The CDR3 loop reads CASSPSGRARTGELFF. CDR3 DNA sequence: TGTGCCAGCAGCCCTAGCGGGAGGGCGAGAACCGGGGAGCTGTTTTTT.

The V gene is TRBV19, the J gene TRBJ1-5; D is possibly TRBD1 (6 bases). Deletions cut 4 bases from V and 0 bases from J, with 10 bases between. This CDR3 comprises 15 residues. The germline gives CDR1 LNHDA, CDR2 SQIVND (reference sequence). CDR3 DNA: TGTGCCAGTAGTACGGGACAAGATAGCAATCAGCCCCAGCATTTT. This sequence encodes CASSTGQDSNQPQHF.

The chain links TRBV2 to TRBJ2-3, with 9 bases lining up with TRBD1. The length of the CDR3 is 15 residues. V was pared by 5 bases and J by 1 base, with 4 bases of the junction left unmatched. Per the germline V gene, CDR1 is SNHLY and CDR2 is FYNNEI. The CDR3 DNA sequence: TGTGCCAGCAGTCTTACAGGGGGCCGCACAGATACGCAGTATTTT. As protein: CASSLTGGRTDTQYF.

This clone has only a few counts. V usage is TRBV7-2 and J usage is TRBJ1-5, with unresolved D. CDR1 is SGHTA and CDR2 is FQGNSA in the germline V gene. The ends were cut back, 5 bases at V and 0 bases at J, with 11 bases in the middle. The CDR3 covers 15 residues. The CDR3 sequence: CASSPRVDSNQPQHF. CDR3 coding DNA: TGTGCCAGCAGCCCCCGGGTTGATAGCAATCAGCCCCAGCATTTT.

This clone was seen just once. CDR3 coding DNA: TGTGCCAGCAGCGTAGTTTTTCCAAGGGGGCGGGAGAACACAGATACGCAGTATTTT. Translated: CASSVVFPRGRENTDTQYF. V and J are TRBV9 and TRBJ2-3; either TRBD1 or TRBD2 may fit D (7 bases each). This CDR3 has 19 amino acids. Germline V lookup: CDR1 SGDLS, CDR2 YYNGEE. Trimming left V 0 bases short and J 2 bases short, with 22 bases between.

The rearrangement links TRBV10-3 to TRBJ1-2; 7 bases are a match to TRBD1. This CDR3 region has 15 residues. The trim removed 4 bases at V and 6 bases at J, leaving 11 bases unmatched. Germline V gene sequence: CDR1 ENHRY, CDR2 SYGVKD. The DNA of the CDR3 is TGTGCCATCAGTGTCTCGACAGGGCTCGGGGATGGCTACACCTTC. It translates to CAISVSTGLGDGYTF.

The chain joins TRBV2 to TRBJ2-3; no definite D call. This CDR3 region has 11 residues. CDR1 SNHLY and CDR2 FYNNEI come from the germline V gene. Trimming took 8 bases from V and 2 from J, leaving 5 bases between them. The CDR3 loop is CASDTTDTQYF. The CDR3, as DNA: TGTGCCAGCGATACCACAGATACGCAGTATTTT.

The gene calls are TRBV10-3 and TRBJ2-2, with TRBD1 as a possible D gene (6 bases). Germline-derived CDR1 and CDR2 are ENHRY and SYGVKD. Trimming left V 0 bases short and J 1 base short, with 12 bases between. The CDR3 is made up of 17 amino acids. The CDR3 DNA reads TGTGCCATCAGTGAGTCGTTACACAGGGAGAACACCGGGGAGCTGTTTTTT. This sequence encodes CAISESLHRENTGELFF.

This clone turned up a few times. Written as DNA, the CDR3 is TGTGCCAGCAGTTCTCAGGGGAACACCATATATTTT. The encoded protein is CASSSQGNTIYF. The V gene is TRBV6-6, the J gene TRBJ1-3, with D possibly TRBD1 on 6 matching bases. The ends were cut back, 4 bases at V and 7 bases at J, with 8 bases in the middle. The CDR3 runs to 12 residues. Germline V gene lookup returns CDR1 MNHNY and CDR2 SVGAGI (reference sequence).

The CDR3 bases are TGTGCCAGCAGCCGAGACAGGGCCGGCCAGCCCCAGCATTTT. This codes for CASSRDRAGQPQHF. The chain employs TRBV5-6 and TRBJ1-5; 7 nucleotides line up with TRBD1. This CDR3 has 14 residues. J lost 7 bases, V lost 4 bases, and 8 bases had no gene match. Germline CDR1 is SGHDT and CDR2 is YYEEEE.

This CDR3 is CASRTDRGREQYF. The CDR3 DNA reads as TGCGCCAGCAGGACGGACAGGGGGCGAGAGCAGTACTTC. The chain carries TRBV10-1 and TRBJ2-7; 11 bases line up with TRBD1. The CDR3 has 13 amino acids. J was trimmed by 7 bases and V by 6 bases; bases with no gene match: 5. In germline, CDR1 is WNHNN, CDR2 SYGVQD (reference sequence).

The chain has TRBV5-6 and TRBJ2-2; tentative D call: TRBD2 (5 bases). V was clipped by 2 bases and J by 4 bases, with 15 bases between them. The length of the CDR3 is 16 residues. Germline V lookup: CDR1 SGHDT, CDR2 YYEEEE. CDR3 protein: CASSFEGLSLTGELFF. Here the CDR3 DNA reads TGTGCCAGCAGCTTTGAGGGCTTGTCCCTCACCGGGGAGCTGTTTTTT.